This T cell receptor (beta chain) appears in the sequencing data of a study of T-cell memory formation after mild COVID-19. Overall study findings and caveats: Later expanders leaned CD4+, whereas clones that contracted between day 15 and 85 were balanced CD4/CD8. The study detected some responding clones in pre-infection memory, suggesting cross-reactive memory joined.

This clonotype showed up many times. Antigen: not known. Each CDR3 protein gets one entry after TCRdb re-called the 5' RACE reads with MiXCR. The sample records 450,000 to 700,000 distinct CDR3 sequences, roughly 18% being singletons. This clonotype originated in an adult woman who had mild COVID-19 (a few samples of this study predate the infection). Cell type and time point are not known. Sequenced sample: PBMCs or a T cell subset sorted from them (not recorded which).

The chain's CDR3 is CASSQQGGYGYTF. For the CDR3, the DNA is TGCGCCAGCAGCCAACAAGGGGGCTATGGCTACACCTTC. The rearrangement uses TRBV4-1 and TRBJ1-2; perhaps TRBD1 as D (6 bases). Germline V gives CDR1 MGHRA, CDR2 YSYEKL. The CDR3 contains 13 residues. Trimming left V 2 bases short and J 4 bases short, with 8 bases between.